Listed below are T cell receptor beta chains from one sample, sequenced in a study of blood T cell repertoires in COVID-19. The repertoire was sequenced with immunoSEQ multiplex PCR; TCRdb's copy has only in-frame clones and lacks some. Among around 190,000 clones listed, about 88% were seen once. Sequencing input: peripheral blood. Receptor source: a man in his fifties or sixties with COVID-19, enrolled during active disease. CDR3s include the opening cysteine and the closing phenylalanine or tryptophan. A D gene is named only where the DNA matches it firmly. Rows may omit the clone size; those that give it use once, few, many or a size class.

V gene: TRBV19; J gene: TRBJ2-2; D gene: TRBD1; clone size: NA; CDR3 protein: CASSPQGAPTGELFF; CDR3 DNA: TGTGCCAGTAGTCCACAGGGGGCGCCCACCGGGGAGCTGTTTTTT
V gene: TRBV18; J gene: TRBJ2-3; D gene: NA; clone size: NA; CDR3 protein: CASSPPMVRGTDTQYF; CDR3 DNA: TGTGCCAGCTCACCCCCGATGGTCAGGGGCACAGATACGCAGTATTTT
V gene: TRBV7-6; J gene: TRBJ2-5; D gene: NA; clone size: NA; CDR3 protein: CASSLPYETQYF; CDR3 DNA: TGTGCCAGCAGCTTACCCTACGAGACCCAGTACTTC
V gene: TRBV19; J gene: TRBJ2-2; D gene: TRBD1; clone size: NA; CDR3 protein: CASSFRGSTGELFF; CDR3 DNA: TGTGCCAGTAGTTTCAGGGGGTCCACCGGGGAGCTGTTTTTT
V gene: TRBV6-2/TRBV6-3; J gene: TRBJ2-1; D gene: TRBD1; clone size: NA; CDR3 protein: CASSQGQEIYNEQFF; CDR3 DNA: TGTGCCAGCAGTCAGGGACAGGAGATCTACAATGAGCAGTTCTTC
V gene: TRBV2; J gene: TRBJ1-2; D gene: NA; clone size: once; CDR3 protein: CASSGERAARNGYTF; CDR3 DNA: TGTGCCAGCAGTGGTGAGCGGGCCGCCCGCAATGGCTACACCTTC
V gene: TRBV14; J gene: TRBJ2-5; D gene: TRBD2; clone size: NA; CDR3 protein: CASSRGLAGGTQETQYF; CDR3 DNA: TGTGCCAGCAGCCGGGGACTAGCGGGAGGCACCCAAGAGACCCAGTACTTC
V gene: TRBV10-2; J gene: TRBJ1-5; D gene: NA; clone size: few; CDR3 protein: CASKKGGRGNQPQHF; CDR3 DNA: TGCGCCAGCAAGAAGGGTGGCAGGGGAAATCAGCCCCAGCATTTT
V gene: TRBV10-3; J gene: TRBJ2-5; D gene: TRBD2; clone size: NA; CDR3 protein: CAISESPRTKREEETQYF; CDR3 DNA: TGTGCCATCAGTGAGTCGCCCCGGACGAAGCGGGAAGAAGAGACCCAGTACTTC
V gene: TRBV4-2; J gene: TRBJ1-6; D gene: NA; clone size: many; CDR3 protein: CASSQGGDSPLHF; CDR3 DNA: TGTGCCAGCAGCCAAGGCGGGGACTCACCCCTCCACTTT
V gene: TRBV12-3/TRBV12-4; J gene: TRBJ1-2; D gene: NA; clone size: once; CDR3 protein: CASSLSTNYGYTF; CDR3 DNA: TGTGCCAGCAGTTTGTCCACAAACTATGGCTACACCTTC
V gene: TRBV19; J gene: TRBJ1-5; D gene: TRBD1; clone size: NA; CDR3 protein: CASSPPRQGAGSNQPQHF; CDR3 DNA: TGTGCCAGTAGCCCCCCTCGACAGGGGGCAGGTAGCAATCAGCCCCAGCATTTT
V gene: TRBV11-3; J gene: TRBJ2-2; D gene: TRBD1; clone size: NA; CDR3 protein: CASSLFGTGGTGELFF; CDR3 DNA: TGTGCCAGCAGCTTATTCGGGACAGGGGGCACCGGGGAGCTGTTTTTT
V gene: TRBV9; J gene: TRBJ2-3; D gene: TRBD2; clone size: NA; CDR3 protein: CASSVWGGLAGVTDTQYF; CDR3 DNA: TGTGCCAGCAGCGTTTGGGGGGGTCTAGCGGGAGTAACAGATACGCAGTATTTT
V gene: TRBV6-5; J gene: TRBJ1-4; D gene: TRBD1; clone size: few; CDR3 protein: CASSYSGQAANEKLFF; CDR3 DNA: TGTGCCAGCAGTTACTCCGGACAGGCTGCTAATGAAAAACTGTTTTTT
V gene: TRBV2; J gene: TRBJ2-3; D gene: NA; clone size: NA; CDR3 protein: CASSEQGQGTDTQYF; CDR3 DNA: TGTGCCAGCAGTGAGCAGGGCCAGGGGACAGATACGCAGTATTTT
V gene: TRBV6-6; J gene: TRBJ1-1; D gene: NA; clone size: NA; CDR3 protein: CASSPTGVETEAFF; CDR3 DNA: TGTGCCAGCAGCCCTACGGGGGTGGAAACTGAAGCTTTCTTT
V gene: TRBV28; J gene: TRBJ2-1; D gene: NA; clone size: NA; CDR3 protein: CASSLNTQGGNEQFF; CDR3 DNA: TGTGCCAGCAGTTTAAATACTCAGGGGGGCAATGAGCAGTTCTTC
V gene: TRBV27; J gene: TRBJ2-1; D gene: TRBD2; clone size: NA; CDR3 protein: CASSLYRSGRSEDEQFF; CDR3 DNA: TGTGCCAGCAGTTTATATAGGAGCGGGAGGTCGGAGGATGAGCAGTTCTTC
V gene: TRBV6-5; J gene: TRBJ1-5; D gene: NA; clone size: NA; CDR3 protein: CASSPVRGSNQPQHF; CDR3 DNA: TGTGCCAGCAGTCCCGTCAGGGGAAGCAATCAGCCCCAGCATTTT
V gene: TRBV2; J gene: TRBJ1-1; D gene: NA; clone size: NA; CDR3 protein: CASKMGQLNTEAFF; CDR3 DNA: TGTGCCAGCAAGATGGGACAACTGAACACTGAAGCTTTCTTT
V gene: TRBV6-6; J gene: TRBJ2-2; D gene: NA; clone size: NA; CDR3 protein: CASSTPGADGTGELFF; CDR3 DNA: TGTGCCAGCAGTACCCCAGGGGCCGACGGAACCGGGGAGCTGTTTTTT
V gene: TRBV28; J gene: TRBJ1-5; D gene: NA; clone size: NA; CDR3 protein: CASSLTDDQPQHF; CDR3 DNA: TGTGCCAGCAGTTTGACAGATGATCAGCCCCAGCATTTT
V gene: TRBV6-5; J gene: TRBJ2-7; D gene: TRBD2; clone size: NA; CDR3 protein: CASATGRAIYEQYF; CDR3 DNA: TGTGCCAGCGCGACCGGGAGGGCCATTTACGAGCAGTACTTC
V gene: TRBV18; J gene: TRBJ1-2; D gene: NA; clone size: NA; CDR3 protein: CASSPDGTTYGYTF; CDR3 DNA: TGTGCCAGCTCACCGGATGGGACAACCTATGGCTACACCTTC
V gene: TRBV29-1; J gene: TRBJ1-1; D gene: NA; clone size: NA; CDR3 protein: CSVSQGIGTEAFF; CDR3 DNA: TGCAGCGTTTCTCAGGGGATAGGGACTGAAGCTTTCTTT
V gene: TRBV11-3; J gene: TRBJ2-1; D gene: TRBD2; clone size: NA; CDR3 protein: CASSLDTGTTSSYNEQFF; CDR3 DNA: TGTGCCAGCAGCTTAGATACCGGGACTACTTCATCCTACAATGAGCAGTTCTTC
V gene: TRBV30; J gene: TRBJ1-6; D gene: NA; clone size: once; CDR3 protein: CAWSRDFNNSPLHF; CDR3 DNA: TGTGCCTGGAGCAGGGATTTCAATAATTCACCCCTCCACTTT
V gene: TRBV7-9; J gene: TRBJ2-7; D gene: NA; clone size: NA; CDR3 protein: CASSWDIHPYEQYF; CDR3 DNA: TGTGCCAGCAGCTGGGACATCCACCCCTACGAGCAGTACTTC
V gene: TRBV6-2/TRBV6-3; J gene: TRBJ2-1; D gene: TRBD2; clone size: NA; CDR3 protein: CASSDSRGGLHNEQFF; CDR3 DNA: TGTGCCAGCAGTGACTCTCGGGGGGGTCTGCACAATGAGCAGTTCTTC
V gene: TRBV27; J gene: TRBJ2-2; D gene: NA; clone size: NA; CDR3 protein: CASSGTGFGELFF; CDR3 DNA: TGTGCCAGCAGTGGCACGGGGTTCGGGGAGCTGTTTTTT
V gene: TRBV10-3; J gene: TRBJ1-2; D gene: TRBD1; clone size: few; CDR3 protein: CAISARDSAPTYYGYTF; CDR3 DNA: TGTGCCATCAGTGCCCGGGACAGCGCCCCAACTTACTATGGCTACACCTTC
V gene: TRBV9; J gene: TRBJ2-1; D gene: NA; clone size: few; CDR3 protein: CASSPGIFSEQFF; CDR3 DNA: TGTGCCAGCAGCCCAGGGATTTTTAGTGAGCAGTTCTTC
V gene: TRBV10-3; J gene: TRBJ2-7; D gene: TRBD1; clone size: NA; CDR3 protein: CAISLGTAYEQYF; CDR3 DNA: TGTGCCATCAGCCTTGGGACAGCCTACGAGCAGTACTTC
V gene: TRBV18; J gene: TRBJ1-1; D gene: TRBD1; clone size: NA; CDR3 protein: CASSQLQGANTEAFF; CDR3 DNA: TGTGCCAGCTCCCAACTACAGGGGGCGAACACTGAAGCTTTCTTT
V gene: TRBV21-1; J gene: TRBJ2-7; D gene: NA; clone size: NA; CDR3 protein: CASSKEGRGDAYEQYF; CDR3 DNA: TGTGCCAGCAGCAAAGAGGGCAGGGGGGATGCCTACGAGCAGTACTTC
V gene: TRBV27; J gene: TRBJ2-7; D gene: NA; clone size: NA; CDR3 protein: CASSLRQPGSEQYF; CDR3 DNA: TGTGCCAGCAGTTTACGGCAGCCCGGGAGCGAGCAGTACTTC
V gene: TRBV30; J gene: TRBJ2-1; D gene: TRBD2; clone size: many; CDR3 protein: CAWTSIAGSSYNEQFF; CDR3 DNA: TGTGCCTGGACCTCCATAGCGGGAAGCTCCTACAATGAGCAGTTCTTC
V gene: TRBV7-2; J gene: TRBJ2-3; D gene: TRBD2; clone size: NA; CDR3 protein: CASSLGTSGGVYTDTQYF; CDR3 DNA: TGTGCCAGCAGCTTAGGAACTAGCGGGGGGGTGTACACAGATACGCAGTATTTT
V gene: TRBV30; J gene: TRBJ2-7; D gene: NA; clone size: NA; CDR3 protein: CAWSVGGDEQYF; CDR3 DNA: TGTGCCTGGAGTGTAGGGGGGGACGAGCAGTACTTC
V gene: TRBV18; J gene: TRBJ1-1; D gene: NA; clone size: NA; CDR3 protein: CASSLTRGNTEAFF; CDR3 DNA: TGTGCCAGCTCCCTAACTCGGGGAAACACTGAAGCTTTCTTT
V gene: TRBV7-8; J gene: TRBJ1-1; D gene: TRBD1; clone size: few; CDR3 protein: CASSYTGANTEAFF; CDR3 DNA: TGTGCCAGCAGCTATACAGGGGCTAACACTGAAGCTTTCTTT
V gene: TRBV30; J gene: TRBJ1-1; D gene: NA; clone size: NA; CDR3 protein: CAWRGGFDTEAFF; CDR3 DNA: TGTGCCTGGAGAGGGGGTTTCGACACTGAAGCTTTCTTT